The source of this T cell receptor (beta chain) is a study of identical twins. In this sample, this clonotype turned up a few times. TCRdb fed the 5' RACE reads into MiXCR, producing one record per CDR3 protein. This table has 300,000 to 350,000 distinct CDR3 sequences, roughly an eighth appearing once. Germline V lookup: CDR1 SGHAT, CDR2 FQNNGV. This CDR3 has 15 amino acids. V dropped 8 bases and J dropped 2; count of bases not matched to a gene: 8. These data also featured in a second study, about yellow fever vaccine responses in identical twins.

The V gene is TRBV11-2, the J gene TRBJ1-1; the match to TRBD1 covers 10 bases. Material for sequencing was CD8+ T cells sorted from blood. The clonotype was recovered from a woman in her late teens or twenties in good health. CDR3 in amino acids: CASSRDRGFNTEAFF. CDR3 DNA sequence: TGTGCCAGCTCAAGGGACAGGGGTTTCAACACTGAAGCTTTCTTT.